The sequence of this T cell receptor beta chain was determined in a study of PD-1 blockade in classical Hodgkin lymphoma. Exposure to brentuximab vedotin varied, and each patient had relapsed following autologous stem cell transplantation. In regard to this clone: The target antigen is unknown.

Notes on the study in general: The drivers behind the repertoire differences, possibly disease activity or prior therapy, remain undefined. CD4+ TCR diversity rose significantly by C4D1, and CD8+ TCR diversity did not. Newly diagnosed patients and complete responders had comparable diversity at baseline. Relapsed/refractory patients reportedly had the lowest baseline TCR diversity, below newly diagnosed patients, who were below healthy donors.

The data were produced by immunoSEQ multiplex PCR, yet TCRdb's version contains in-frame clones alone and is incomplete. Here the sample spans about 12,000 clones, around 80% being singletons. The receptor's source is a human donor with classical Hodgkin lymphoma. This material consisted of peripheral blood mononuclear cells (PBMCs), taken at baseline.

CDR3 region: CSVEEGRNTGELFF. The CDR3 DNA reads as TGCAGCGTTGAAGAGGGGCGGAACACCGGGGAGCTGTTTTTT. V gene TRBV29-1 combines with J gene TRBJ2-2; possible D gene TRBD1, 5 bases. Looked up from germline, CDR1 is SQVTM and CDR2 is ANQGSEA. V was cut by 0 bases and J by 1 base, with 6 bases left in between. CDR3 length equals 14 residues.